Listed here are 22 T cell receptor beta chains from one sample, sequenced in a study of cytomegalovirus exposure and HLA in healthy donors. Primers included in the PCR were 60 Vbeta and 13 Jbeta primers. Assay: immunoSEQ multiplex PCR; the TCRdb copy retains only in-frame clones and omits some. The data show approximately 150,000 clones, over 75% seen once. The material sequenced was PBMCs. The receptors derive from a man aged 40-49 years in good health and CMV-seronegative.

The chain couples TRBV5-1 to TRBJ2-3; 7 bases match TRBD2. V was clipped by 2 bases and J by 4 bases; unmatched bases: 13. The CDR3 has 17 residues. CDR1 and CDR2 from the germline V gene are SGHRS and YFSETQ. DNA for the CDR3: TGCGCCAGCAGCTTTTGGGCTAGCGGTTGGGGGGCAGATACGCAGTATTTT. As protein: CASSFWASGWGADTQYF.

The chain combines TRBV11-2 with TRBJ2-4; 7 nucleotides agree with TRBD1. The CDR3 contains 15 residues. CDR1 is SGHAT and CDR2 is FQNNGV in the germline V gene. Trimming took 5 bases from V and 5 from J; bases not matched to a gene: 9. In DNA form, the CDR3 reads TGTGCCAGCAGCGCAGTCGTGGGACAGCAAAACATTCAGTACTTC. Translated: CASSAVVGQQNIQYF.

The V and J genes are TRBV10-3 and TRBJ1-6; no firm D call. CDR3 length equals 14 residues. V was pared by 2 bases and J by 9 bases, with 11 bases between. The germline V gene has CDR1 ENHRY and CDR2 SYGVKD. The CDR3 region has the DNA TGTGCCATCAGTGAGGGCGGTTATGGTTCACCCCTCCACTTT. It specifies CAISEGGYGSPLHF.

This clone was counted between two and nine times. DNA for the CDR3: TGTGCCAGCAGCTTAGGGACTAACACCGGGGAGCTGTTTTTT. This sequence encodes CASSLGTNTGELFF. The chain has TRBV7-8 and TRBJ2-2, with D possibly being TRBD2 (5 bases). Germline lookup yields CDR1 SGHVS and CDR2 FQNEAQ. This CDR3 is built from 14 residues. Trimming pared 1 base from V and 2 bases from J, leaving 5 bases between.

The CDR3 reads CASSTRAGGRGEQFF. DNA of the CDR3: TGTGCCAGCAGCACACGGGCGGGGGGGCGGGGTGAGCAGTTCTTC. This sequence joins TRBV7-2 and TRBJ2-1, with 9 bases matching TRBD2. The length of the CDR3 is 15 residues. Germline V gene data show CDR1 as SGHTA and CDR2 as FQGNSA. Germline trimming cut 5 bases from V and 9 bases from J; bases unmatched to any gene: 11.

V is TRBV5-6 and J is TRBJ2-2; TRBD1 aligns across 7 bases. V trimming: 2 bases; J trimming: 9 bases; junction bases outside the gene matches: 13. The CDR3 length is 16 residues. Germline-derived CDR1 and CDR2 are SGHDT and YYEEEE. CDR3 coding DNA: TGTGCCAGCAGCTTCGGACGACAGGGTCCAACCAGGGAGCTGTTTTTT. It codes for CASSFGRQGPTRELFF.

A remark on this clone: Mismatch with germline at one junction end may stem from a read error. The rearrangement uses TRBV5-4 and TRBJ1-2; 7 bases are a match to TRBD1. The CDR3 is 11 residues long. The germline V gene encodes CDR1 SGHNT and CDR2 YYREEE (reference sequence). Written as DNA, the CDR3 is TGTGCCAGCAGCTTATTAGGACAGGTCGCCTTC. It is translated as CASSLLGQVAF.

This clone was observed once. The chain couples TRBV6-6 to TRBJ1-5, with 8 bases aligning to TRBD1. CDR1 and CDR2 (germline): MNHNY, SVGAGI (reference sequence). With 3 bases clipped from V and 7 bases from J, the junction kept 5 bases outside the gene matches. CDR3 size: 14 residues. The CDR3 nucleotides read TGTGCCAGCAGTTATTGGACAGGGATACAGCCCCAGCATTTT. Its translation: CASSYWTGIQPQHF.

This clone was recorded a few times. This chain's CDR3 is CASSLAERGADTEAFF. CDR3 bases: TGCGCCAGCAGCTTGGCCGAAAGGGGCGCGGACACTGAAGCTTTCTTT. This chain joins TRBV5-1 and TRBJ1-1; D may be TRBD1 (5 bases). Germline V gives CDR1 SGHRS, CDR2 YFSETQ. With 0 bases removed from V and 3 bases from J, the gap between germline ends came to 15 bases. The CDR3 covers 16 residues.

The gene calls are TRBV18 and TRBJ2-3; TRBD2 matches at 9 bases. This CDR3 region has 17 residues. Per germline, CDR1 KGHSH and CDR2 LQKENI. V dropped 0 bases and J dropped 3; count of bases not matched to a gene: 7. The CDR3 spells CASSPPMRGGATDTQYF. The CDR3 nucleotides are TGTGCCAGCTCACCACCCATGCGGGGGGGCGCGACAGATACGCAGTATTTT.

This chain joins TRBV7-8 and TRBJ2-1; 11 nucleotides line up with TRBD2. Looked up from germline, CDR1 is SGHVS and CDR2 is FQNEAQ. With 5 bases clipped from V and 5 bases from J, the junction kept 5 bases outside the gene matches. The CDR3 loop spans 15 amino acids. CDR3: CASSARLAGNNEQFF. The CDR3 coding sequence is TGTGCCAGCAGCGCTCGACTAGCGGGGAACAATGAGCAGTTCTTC.

This CDR3 reads CASSPRGDRGTYEQYF. Here the CDR3 DNA reads TGTGCCAGCAGCCCGAGGGGGGACAGGGGAACCTACGAGCAGTACTTC. V and J are TRBV11-1 and TRBJ2-7; 10 bases are shared with TRBD1. The CDR3 is 16 amino acids. Germline CDR1 and CDR2: SGHAT and FQDESV (reference sequence). V trimming: 5 bases; J trimming: 2 bases; junction bases outside the gene matches: 9. Full variable domain (remainder filled in from reference TRBV11-1 and TRBJ2-7): EAEVAQSPRYKITEKSQAVAFWCDPISGHATLYWYRQILGQGPELLVQFQDESVVDDSQLPKDRFSAERLKGVDSTLKIQPAELGDSAMYLCASSPRGDRGTYEQYFGPGTRLTVT.

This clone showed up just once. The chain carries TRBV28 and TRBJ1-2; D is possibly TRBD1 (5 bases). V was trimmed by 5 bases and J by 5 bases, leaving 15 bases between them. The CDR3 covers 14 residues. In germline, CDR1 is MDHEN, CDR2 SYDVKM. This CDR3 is CASSPANRPYGYTF. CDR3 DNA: TGTGCCAGCAGTCCGGCGAACAGGCCTTATGGCTACACCTTC.

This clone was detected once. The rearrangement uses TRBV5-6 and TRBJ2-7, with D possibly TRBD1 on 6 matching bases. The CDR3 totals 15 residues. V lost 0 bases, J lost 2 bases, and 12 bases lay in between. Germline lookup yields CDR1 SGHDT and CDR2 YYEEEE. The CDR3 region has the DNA TGTGCCAGCAGCTTGGCGGTGGACAGCGCCTACGAGCAGTACTTC. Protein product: CASSLAVDSAYEQYF.

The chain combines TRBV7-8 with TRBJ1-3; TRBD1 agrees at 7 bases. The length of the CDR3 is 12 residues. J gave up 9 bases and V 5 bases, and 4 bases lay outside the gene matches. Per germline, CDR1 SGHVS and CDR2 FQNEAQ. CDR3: CASSTTGRTIYF. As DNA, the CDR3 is TGTGCCAGCAGCACGACAGGGCGCACCATATATTTT.

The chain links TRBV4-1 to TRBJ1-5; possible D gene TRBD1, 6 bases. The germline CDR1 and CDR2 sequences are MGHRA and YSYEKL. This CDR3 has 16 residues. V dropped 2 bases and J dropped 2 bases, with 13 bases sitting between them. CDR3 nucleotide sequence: TGCGCCAGCAGCCAATCTGACAGGTTTCGCAATCAGCCCCAGCATTTT. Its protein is CASSQSDRFRNQPQHF.

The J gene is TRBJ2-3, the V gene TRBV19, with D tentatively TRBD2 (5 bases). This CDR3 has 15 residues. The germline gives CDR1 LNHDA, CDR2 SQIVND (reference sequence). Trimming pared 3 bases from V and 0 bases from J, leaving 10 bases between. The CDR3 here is CASSIPGSSTDTQYF. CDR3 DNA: TGTGCCAGTAGTATCCCGGGGTCTAGCACAGATACGCAGTATTTT.

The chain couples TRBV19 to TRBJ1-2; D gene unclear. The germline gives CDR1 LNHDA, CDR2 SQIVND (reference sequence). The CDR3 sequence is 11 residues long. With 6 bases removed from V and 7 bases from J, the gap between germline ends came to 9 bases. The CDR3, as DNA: TGTGCCAGTAGAGACTTGGGTGGCTACACCTTC. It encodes CASRDLGGYTF.

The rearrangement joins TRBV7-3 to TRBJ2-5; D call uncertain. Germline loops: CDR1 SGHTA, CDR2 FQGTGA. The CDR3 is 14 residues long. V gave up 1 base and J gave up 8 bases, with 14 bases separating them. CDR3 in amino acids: CASSLRPAIDTQYF. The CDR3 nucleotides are TGTGCCAGCAGCTTAAGGCCCGCAATTGATACCCAGTACTTC.

The CDR3 sequence is CASSTPTGGECYNEQFF. CDR3 DNA sequence: TGTGCCAGCAGCACCCCAACGGGCGGGGAATGCTACAATGAGCAGTTCTTC. V and J are TRBV21-1 and TRBJ2-1; the D call TRBD2 from the table was never checked on the DNA. TRBV21-1 is an annotated pseudogene. This CDR3 region has 17 residues.

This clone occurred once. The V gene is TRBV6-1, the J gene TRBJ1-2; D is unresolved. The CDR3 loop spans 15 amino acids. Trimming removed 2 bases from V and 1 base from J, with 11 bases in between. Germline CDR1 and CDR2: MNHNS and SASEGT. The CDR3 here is CASSELRALNYGYTF. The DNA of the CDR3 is TGTGCCAGCAGTGAATTGAGGGCCCTTAACTATGGCTACACCTTC.

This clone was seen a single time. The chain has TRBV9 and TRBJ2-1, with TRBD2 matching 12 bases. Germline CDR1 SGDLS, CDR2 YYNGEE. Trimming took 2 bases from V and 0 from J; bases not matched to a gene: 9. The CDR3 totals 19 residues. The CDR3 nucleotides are TGTGCCAGCAGCGTCCCTGCTAGCGGGGGGGAAAGCTCCTACAATGAGCAGTTCTTC. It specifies CASSVPASGGESSYNEQFF.